The entry below gives a single T cell receptor beta chain sequence along with its context. Assay used: immunoSEQ multiplex PCR; TCRdb lists only in-frame clones, some missing. This sample has some 97,000 clones; about 89% occur once, and the top ten carry around 0.16%. This sample stems from a study of OX40 agonist ivuxolimab in advanced cancers. Deletions cut 0 bases from V and 6 bases from J, with 9 bases between. CDR1 is SGHNT and CDR2 is YYREEE in the germline V gene (reference sequence). This CDR3 region has 14 residues. The chain uses TRBV5-4 and TRBJ1-4; tentative D call: TRBD1 (5 bases). This TCR was recovered from an adult with an advanced solid tumor such as melanoma, head and neck, liver or kidney cancer. The material was CD4+ or CD8+ T cells sorted from blood, obtained in a trial of the OX40 agonist ivuxolimab. The DNA for the CDR3 is TGTGCCAGCAGCTTGGCGGGCAGGGATGAAAAACTGTTTTTT. As protein: CASSLAGRDEKLFF.